This record looks at one T cell receptor beta chain sequence and its context. What it recognizes is unknown. Constant-segment primers were used for 5'RACE, and the resulting TCR alpha and TCR beta cDNA libraries carried sample barcodes and UMIs. TCRdb reanalysed the 5' RACE reads using MiXCR and keeps one entry per CDR3 protein. The sample holds around 250,000 distinct CDR3 sequences, 7.5% to 10% seen once. The entry originates in a study of T-cell memory formation after mild COVID-19. The wider study: TCR clusters largely stayed donor specific.

Trimming removed 8 bases at V and 5 bases at J, with 15 bases between. Germline V gene sequence: CDR1 LNHNV, CDR2 YYDKDF (reference sequence). The CDR3 extends over 13 amino acids. Findings and caveats of the study: SARS-CoV-2 specificity was not confirmed for second-wave clones peaking on day 37.

This rearrangement joins TRBV15 to TRBJ1-2; the D is unclear. This clonotype originated in a man aged 18 to 29 who had mild COVID-19 (a few samples of this study predate the infection). Cell type and time point are not known. The specimen sequenced was PBMCs or a T cell subset sorted from them (not recorded which). CDR3 nucleotide sequence: TGTGCCACCGGACGGGGTGGAGGGTATGGCTACACCTTC. It translates to CATGRGGGYGYTF.